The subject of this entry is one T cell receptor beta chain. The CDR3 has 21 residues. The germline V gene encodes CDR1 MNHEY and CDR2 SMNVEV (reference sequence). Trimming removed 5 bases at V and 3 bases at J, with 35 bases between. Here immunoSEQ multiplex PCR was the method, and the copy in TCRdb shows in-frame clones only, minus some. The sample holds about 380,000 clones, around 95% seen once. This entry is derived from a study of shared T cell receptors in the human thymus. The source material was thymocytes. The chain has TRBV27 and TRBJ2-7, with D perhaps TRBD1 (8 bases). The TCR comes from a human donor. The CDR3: CASSPKSGTGISGGPRYEQYF. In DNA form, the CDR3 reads TGTGCCAGCAGTCCTAAGTCCGGGACAGGTATTTCGGGAGGTCCCCGCTACGAGCAGTACTTC.